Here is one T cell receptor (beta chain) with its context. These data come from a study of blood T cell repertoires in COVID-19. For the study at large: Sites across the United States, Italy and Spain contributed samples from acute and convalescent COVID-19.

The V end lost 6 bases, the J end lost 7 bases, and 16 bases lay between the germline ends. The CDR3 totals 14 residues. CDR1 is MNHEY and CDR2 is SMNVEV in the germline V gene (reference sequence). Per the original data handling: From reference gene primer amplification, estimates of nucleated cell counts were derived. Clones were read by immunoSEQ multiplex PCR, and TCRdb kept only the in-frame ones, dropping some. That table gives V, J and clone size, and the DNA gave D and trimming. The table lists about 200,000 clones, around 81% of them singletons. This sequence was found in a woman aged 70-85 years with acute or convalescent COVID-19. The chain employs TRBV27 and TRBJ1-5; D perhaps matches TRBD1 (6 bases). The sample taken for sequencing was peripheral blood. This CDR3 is CASSRGQGPQPQHF. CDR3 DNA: TGTGCCAGCAGCAGAGGTCAGGGGCCCCAGCCCCAGCATTTT.